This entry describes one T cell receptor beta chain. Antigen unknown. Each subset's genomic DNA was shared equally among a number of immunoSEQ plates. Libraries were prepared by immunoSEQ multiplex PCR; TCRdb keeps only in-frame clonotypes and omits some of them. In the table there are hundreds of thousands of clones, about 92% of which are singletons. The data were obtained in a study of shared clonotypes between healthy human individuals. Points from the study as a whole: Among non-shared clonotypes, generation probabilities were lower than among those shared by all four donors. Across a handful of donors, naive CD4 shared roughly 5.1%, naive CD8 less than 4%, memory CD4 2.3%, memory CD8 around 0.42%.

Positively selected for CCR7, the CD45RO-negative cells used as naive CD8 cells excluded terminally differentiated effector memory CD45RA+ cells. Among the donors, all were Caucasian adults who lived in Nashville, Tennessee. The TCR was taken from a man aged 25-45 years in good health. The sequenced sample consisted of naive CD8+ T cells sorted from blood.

The CDR3 DNA reads as TGTGCCAGCAGCAACCCCCGATGGGACTACACAGATACGCAGTATTTT. Protein sequence: CASSNPRWDYTDTQYF. This chain uses TRBV14 with TRBJ2-3; the match to TRBD2 covers 7 bases. The CDR3 extends over 16 amino acids. Germline CDR1 and CDR2: SGHDN and FVKESK. Trimming removed 5 bases from V and 2 bases from J; junction bases left unmatched: 10.